The T cell receptor beta chain under discussion was sequenced for a study of T cell responses to AZD1222 COVID-19 vaccine. This table comes from immunoSEQ multiplex PCR, and its TCRdb copy is limited to in-frame clones, with some not included. The sample consists of tens of thousands of clones, roughly 90% of them appearing once. The source material was peripheral blood, sampled 28 days after the second AZD1222 dose. The TCR sequence derives from an adult who received the AZD1222 COVID-19 vaccine.

The CDR3 is CASSTSLNKNIQYF. The CDR3 DNA reads as TGCGCCAGCAGTACTAGCTTGAACAAAAACATTCAGTACTTC. V and J are TRBV5-1 and TRBJ2-4; maybe TRBD2 (6 bases). Germline CDR1 is SGHRS and CDR2 is YFSETQ. V was cut by 5 bases and J by 3 bases, with 12 bases left in between. The CDR3 length is 14 residues.